A single sample gave rise to the 23 T cell receptor beta chains below, sequenced in a study of human T cells and chemical hapten exposure (dated by TCRdb to the early 2020s). This sample's time point label indicates: pre-sensitization, week 0. This specimen's treatment or condition label, per the study, means: therapeutic diphenylcyclopropenone sensitization with weekly scalp DPC. Receptor libraries were prepared by RACE. Sequencing relied on a NextSeq 500. Through fastp at Q25 and MiXCR, TCRdb rebuilt clones from the public reads, retaining in-frame beta chains. Rows merge per CDR3 protein into single entries with the most common DNA and genes. The table for this sample lists about 98,000 distinct CDR3 sequences; less than 14% of them were counted only once. The ten largest make up around 3.1% of the sample. The source material was whole blood, sampled in connection with sensitization to the hapten diphenylcyclopropenone (DPC). These receptors were obtained from a woman aged 55-69 years with alopecia areata. Some clones in this sample may be carry-over from other donors' samples.

This clonotype was seen a handful of times. The CDR3 sequence is CSATQNYGYTF. Here the CDR3 DNA reads TGCAGCGCAACACAAAACTATGGCTACACCTTC. The chain is built from TRBV29-1 and TRBJ1-2; unclear D gene. This CDR3 has 11 residues. Trimming stripped 7 bases from V and 2 bases from J, with 8 bases between. Germline assignment: CDR1 SQVTM and CDR2 ANQGSEA. The full variable domain, in which reference TRBV29-1 and TRBJ1-2 provide the parts outside the CDR3, is SAVISQKPSRDICQRGTSLTIQCQVDSQVTMMFWYRQQPGQSLTLIATANQGSEATYESGFVIDKFPISRPNLTFSTLTVSNMSPEDSSIYLCSATQNYGYTFGSGTRLTVV.

The chain recombines TRBV6-1 with TRBJ1-2; perhaps TRBD1 as D (5 bases). There are 11 residues in the CDR3. CDR1 and CDR2 (germline): MNHNS, SASEGT. V lost 7 bases to trimming and J lost 7 bases, with 10 bases between them. CDR3 DNA: TGTGCCAGCATGCGGGGGAGTGGCTACACCTTC. Amino acid sequence: CASMRGSGYTF.

This clonotype was recorded at least ten times. The rearrangement uses TRBV6-2 or TRBV6-3 and TRBJ2-1; weak D call: TRBD1 (6 bases). V lost 7 bases and J 5 bases, leaving 18 bases between the germline ends. The length of the CDR3 is 15 residues. The V gene's germline CDR1 is MNHEY and CDR2 SVGEGT. CDR3 DNA sequence: TGTGCCAGCACCGACCGGGACAAATTAAACAATGAGCAGTTCTTC. Translating it yields CASTDRDKLNNEQFF.

This clonotype appeared a few times. The chain uses TRBV4-2 and TRBJ2-1, with TRBD2 identical over 9 bases. J was trimmed by 6 bases and V by 1 base; bases with no gene match: 10. The V gene's germline CDR1 is LGHNA and CDR2 YNFKEQ. There are 17 residues in the CDR3. Here the CDR3 DNA reads TGTGCCAGCAGCCAAGTACCCCGGGCGGGGGGGCTCAATGAGCAGTTCTTC. Its protein is CASSQVPRAGGLNEQFF.

This clonotype was observed a handful of times. The genes are TRBV7-2 and TRBJ2-3; D might be TRBD2 (5 bases). Germline V CDR1 and CDR2: SGHTA, FQGNSA. The CDR3 covers 14 residues. The ends were cut back, 5 bases at V and 0 bases at J, with 9 bases in the middle. The CDR3 here is CASSAGFSTDTQYF. The CDR3, as DNA: TGTGCCAGCAGCGCGGGCTTTAGCACAGATACGCAGTATTTT.

The sample holds many counts of this clonotype. V usage is TRBV10-3 and J usage is TRBJ2-2, with 7 positions matching TRBD2. Germline lookup yields CDR1 ENHRY and CDR2 SYGVKD. The ends lost 8 bases at V and 2 bases at J; junction bases unmatched: 8. The CDR3 covers 15 residues. CDR3 protein: CAIPRAGDNTGELFF. Written as DNA, the CDR3 is TGTGCCATCCCAAGGGCGGGGGACAACACCGGGGAGCTGTTTTTT.

This clonotype was seen a single time. The gene calls are TRBV2 and TRBJ2-5; 7 bases line up with TRBD2. The germline V gene has CDR1 SNHLY and CDR2 FYNNEI. The CDR3 extends over 11 amino acids. V shed 10 bases, J shed 9 bases, and the junction held 8 bases outside the gene matches. The DNA of the CDR3 is TGTGCCACCCGCCTTGGGGGGGCCCAGTACTTC. Translating gives CATRLGGAQYF.

This clonotype was detected many times. The chain joins TRBV10-1 to TRBJ2-1; D possibly matches TRBD1 or TRBD2 (5 bases each). Germline V gives CDR1 WNHNN, CDR2 SYGVQD (reference sequence). The CDR3 consists of 12 residues. The ends were cut back, 8 bases at V and 4 bases at J, with 9 bases in the middle. CDR3 amino acids: CASGGIYNEQFF. CDR3 sequence (DNA): TGCGCCAGCGGGGGTATTTACAATGAGCAGTTCTTC.

This clonotype was detected a few times. The chain couples TRBV12-5 to TRBJ2-3, with no clear D. The length of the CDR3 is 12 residues. Germline V gene lookup returns CDR1 LGHNT and CDR2 FRNRAP. Deletions cut 0 bases from V and 5 bases from J, with 3 bases between. The CDR3 region has the DNA TGTGCTAGTGGTTTGGTTGTAGATACGCAGTATTTT. Its protein product is CASGLVVDTQYF.

The table lists this clonotype with many counts. The chain uses TRBV6-2 or TRBV6-3 and TRBJ1-2; D gene uncertain. The CDR3 consists of 14 residues. The V gene's germline CDR1 is MNHEY and CDR2 SVGEGT. With 0 bases removed from V and 7 bases from J, the gap between germline ends came to 12 bases. The CDR3, as DNA: TGTGCCAGCAGTTACTCGAGGAGCACGGGTGGCTACACCTTC. Its protein is CASSYSRSTGGYTF.

This clonotype has more than one count but fewer than ten. The chain's CDR3 is CASSSLTNSNQPQHF. DNA of the CDR3: TGTGCCAGCTCATCTTTGACAAATAGCAATCAGCCCCAGCATTTT. This rearrangement joins TRBV18 to TRBJ1-5; D not resolved. The V end was cut by 5 bases, the J end by 0 bases, with 11 bases between. The CDR3 runs to 15 residues. Per germline, CDR1 KGHSH and CDR2 LQKENI.

This rearrangement joins TRBV29-1 to TRBJ2-1; maybe TRBD1 (6 bases). The CDR3 has 15 residues. Germline V gene lookup returns CDR1 SQVTM and CDR2 ANQGSEA. V lost 7 bases, J lost 7 bases, and 23 bases lay in between. The CDR3, as DNA: TGCAGCGCCTTCGCCACAGGGCTGGGGTGGAATGAGCAGTTCTTC. Translated, it gives CSAFATGLGWNEQFF.

V gene TRBV6-1 combines with J gene TRBJ1-5; unclear D gene. Germline V lookup: CDR1 MNHNS, CDR2 SASEGT. The V end was cut by 6 bases, the J end by 4 bases, with 13 bases between. The CDR3 is 14 amino acids. CDR3 nucleotide sequence: TGTGCCAGCAGCGCGGGGTTTAGGAATCAGCCCCAGCATTTT. Amino acid sequence: CASSAGFRNQPQHF.

This clonotype was counted ten times or more. The chain has TRBV20-1 and TRBJ2-7; 7 nucleotides line up with TRBD2. The CDR3 totals 15 residues. The J segment lost 5 bases and the V segment lost 6 bases, leaving 16 bases of the junction unmatched. Germline CDR1 DFQATT, CDR2 SNEGSKA (reference sequence). The CDR3 DNA follows: TGCAGTGCCAAAACGGGGGGTAGGCTAATGCACGAGCAGTACTTC. It translates to CSAKTGGRLMHEQYF.

This clonotype has a count of ten or more. CDR3 sequence: CASSLNRGEQFF. CDR3 DNA: TGTGCCAGCAGCTTAAATAGAGGGGAGCAGTTCTTC. The V call is TRBV11-3, the J call TRBJ2-1, with D perhaps matching TRBD2 (5 bases). The CDR3 contains 12 residues. V was cut by 2 bases and J by 10 bases, with 9 bases left in between. The germline gives CDR1 SGHNT, CDR2 YENEEA.

The V call is TRBV11-2, the J call TRBJ2-1; D unclear. This CDR3 is 14 amino acids long. Germline CDR1 is SGHAT and CDR2 is FQNNGV. V was trimmed by 8 bases and J by 1 base, leaving 12 bases between them. This CDR3 reads CASRGVGSYNEQFF. The CDR3 DNA is TGTGCCAGCCGAGGAGTGGGATCCTACAATGAGCAGTTCTTC.

This clonotype occurred many times. This chain connects TRBV13 to TRBJ1-1; 7 nucleotides agree with TRBD1. The junction had 11 bases not matched to a gene; V was cut back by 3 bases and J by 4 bases. The CDR3 runs to 16 residues. The germline CDR1 and CDR2 sequences are PRHDT and FYEKMQ (reference sequence). The CDR3 bases are TGTGCCAGCAGCTTCCCCGGACAGGATGGGAGCACTGAAGCTTTCTTT. Translated: CASSFPGQDGSTEAFF.

This clonotype has ten or more counts. This chain joins TRBV27 and TRBJ1-5; TRBD1 agrees at 8 bases. After removal of 5 bases from V and 0 bases from J, the junction contained 12 bases not matched to a gene. CDR3 size: 18 residues. The germline CDR1 and CDR2 sequences are MNHEY and SMNVEV (reference sequence). The DNA for the CDR3 is TGTGCCAGCAGTAAAGGACAGGGAGCCCATCATAGCAATCAGCCCCAGCATTTT. Protein product: CASSKGQGAHHSNQPQHF.

This clonotype was observed a few times. The chain uses TRBV5-1 and TRBJ2-1; TRBD2 aligns across 10 bases. With V trimmed by 3 bases and J by 4 bases, 7 bases remained unmatched. Germline CDR1 reads SGHRS; CDR2 reads YFSETQ. There are 16 residues in the CDR3. The CDR3 protein is CASSYFLAGGYNEQFF. As DNA, the CDR3 is TGCGCCAGCAGCTACTTCTTAGCGGGGGGATACAATGAGCAGTTCTTC.

This clonotype was seen repeatedly, ten times or more. The V gene is TRBV7-9, the J gene TRBJ1-6, with D possibly being TRBD1 (6 bases). The germline V gene encodes CDR1 SEHNR and CDR2 FQNEAQ (reference sequence). This CDR3 is built from 19 residues. Between the trimmed V and J ends, which lost 3 bases and 0 bases, there was a span of 18 bases. The CDR3 here is CASSLWTAGSSSYNSPLHF. DNA for the CDR3: TGTGCCAGCAGCTTGTGGACAGCCGGTTCGAGCTCCTATAATTCACCCCTCCACTTT.

This clonotype was counted many times. The V and J genes are TRBV7-3 and TRBJ2-1; D call uncertain. V lost 5 bases and J lost 3, with 14 bases in between. CDR1 is SGHTA and CDR2 is FQGTGA in the germline V gene. The CDR3 has 15 residues. CDR3 loop: CASSVDPSRYNEQFF. The DNA of the CDR3 is TGTGCCAGCAGCGTAGATCCAAGTCGCTACAATGAGCAGTTCTTC.

Note on this clonotype: It may be a read error: a sequence one base away is much more abundant. This chain uses TRBV3-1 with TRBJ1-2; TRBD1 agrees at 9 bases. The CDR3 is made up of 14 amino acids. Germline CDR1 reads LGHDT; CDR2 reads YNNKEL (reference sequence). The CDR3 DNA reads as TGTGCCAGCAGTCCTCCCCGGACAGGGGATGGCTGCACCTTC. It translates to CASSPPRTGDGCTF.

This clonotype was recorded at least ten times. At one end, the junction sequence differs from germline, possibly due to a read error. The chain joins TRBV7-7 to TRBJ2-7; possibly TRBD1 or TRBD2 for D (5 bases each). The CDR3 consists of 15 residues. The germline gives CDR1 SSHAT, CDR2 FNYEAQ (reference sequence). For the CDR3, the DNA is TGTGCTAGCAGTCACGGCCCCTGGGGGAAGTACGAGCAGTACTTC. This gives the protein CASSHGPWGKYEQYF.